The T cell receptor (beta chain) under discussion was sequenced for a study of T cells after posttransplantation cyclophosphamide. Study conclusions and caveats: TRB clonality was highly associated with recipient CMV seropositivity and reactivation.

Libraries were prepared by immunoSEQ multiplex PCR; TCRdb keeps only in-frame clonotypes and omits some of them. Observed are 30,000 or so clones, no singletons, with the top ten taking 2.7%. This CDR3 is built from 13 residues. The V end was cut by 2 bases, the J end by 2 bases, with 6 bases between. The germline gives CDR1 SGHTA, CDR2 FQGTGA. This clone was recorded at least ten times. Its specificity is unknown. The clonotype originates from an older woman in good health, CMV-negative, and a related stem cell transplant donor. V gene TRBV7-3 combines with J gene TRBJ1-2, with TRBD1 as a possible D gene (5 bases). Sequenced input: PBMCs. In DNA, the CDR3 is TGTGCCAGCAGCTTACAGGGAAACTATGGCTACACCTTC. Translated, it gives CASSLQGNYGYTF.